This TCR beta chain was obtained from a study of identical twins. Notes on this clonotype: Its specificity is not known.

V gave up 1 base and J gave up 10 bases, with 14 bases separating them. The CDR3 sequence is 14 residues long. From germline, CDR1 is SGHVS and CDR2 FNYEAQ. Study observations and caveats: These conclusions were based on statistical analysis (cross-sectional, not following the same donors). Where out-of-frame alpha sequences were twin-shared, they showed excess low generation probability.

TCRdb redid the calling of the 5' RACE reads with MiXCR, one entry per CDR3 protein. The sample carries 1,800,000 or so distinct CDR3 sequences, 25% to 35% recorded once. The chain has TRBV7-6 and TRBJ2-1; D is undetermined. Input material: cord blood. This receptor was taken from a newborn girl in good health. The CDR3 nucleotides are TGTGCCAGCAGCTTAGGGGTCAGATCCTACGAGCAGTTCTTC. As protein: CASSLGVRSYEQFF.